This T cell receptor (beta chain) is from a study of OX40 agonist ivuxolimab in advanced cancers. Findings and limits, study-wide: CD4+ and CD8+ blood T cells expanded clonally by week 6 at 0.1 to 3.0 mg/kg. The authors did not determine the antigen specificity of the expanded peripheral T cells.

Germline V lookup: CDR1 SGHTA, CDR2 FQGNSA. The CDR3 loop spans 13 amino acids. Trimming removed 3 bases from V and 2 bases from J, with 7 bases in between. Clones were read by immunoSEQ multiplex PCR, and TCRdb kept only the in-frame ones, dropping some. The data contain roughly 60,000 clones, roughly 89% of them singletons. Comment on this clone: Its antigen is currently unknown.

The receptor was derived from an adult with an advanced solid tumor such as melanoma, head and neck, liver or kidney cancer. This sample comprised CD4+ or CD8+ T cells sorted from blood, obtained in a trial of the OX40 agonist ivuxolimab. The J gene is TRBJ2-5, the V gene TRBV7-2; TRBD1 might be the D (6 bases). Written as DNA, the CDR3 is TGTGCCAGCAGCTTTGGACAGCAAGAGACCCAGTACTTC. Translation: CASSFGQQETQYF.